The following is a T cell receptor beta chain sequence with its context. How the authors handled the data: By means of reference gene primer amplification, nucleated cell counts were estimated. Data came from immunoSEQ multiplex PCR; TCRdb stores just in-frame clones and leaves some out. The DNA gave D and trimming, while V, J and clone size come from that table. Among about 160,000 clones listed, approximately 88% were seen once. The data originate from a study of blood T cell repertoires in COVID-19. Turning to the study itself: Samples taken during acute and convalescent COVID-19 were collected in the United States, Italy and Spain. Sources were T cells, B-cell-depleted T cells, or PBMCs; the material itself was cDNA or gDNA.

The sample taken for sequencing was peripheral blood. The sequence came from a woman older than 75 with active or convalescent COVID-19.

The CDR3: CASSVDGSPGNEQYF. The CDR3 DNA is TGTGCCAGCTCAGTGGACGGAAGCCCAGGGAACGAGCAGTACTTC. The chain couples TRBV18 to TRBJ2-7; D possibly corresponds to TRBD1 (5 bases). Germline loops: CDR1 KGHSH, CDR2 LQKENI. V lost 5 bases to trimming and J lost 5 bases, with 19 bases between them. The CDR3 contains 15 residues.